In its sample, the clone carrying this TCR beta chain was seen many times. The target antigen is unknown. No patient received treatment before thyroid surgery. Germline loops: CDR1 DFQATT, CDR2 SNEGSKA (reference sequence). With 4 bases removed from V and 7 bases from J, the gap between germline ends came to 14 bases. The CDR3 spans 14 residues. Authors' analysis steps: CDR3 differences across clinicopathological groups were used to build a distant-metastasis classifier for papillary thyroid cancer. MiXCR was used by TCRdb to re-call the PCR reads. The authors' filters were not applied to this entry. This sample has around 19,000 clones, with 20% found just once. These data come from a study of metastatic and nonmetastatic thyroid tumors. Study in general: A comparison of repertoires was made across blood and tumor or nodule tissue from malignant and benign thyroid patients. Study-wide results and caveats: In both blood and tumor samples, TCR beta diversity was reported significantly higher for malignant than benign nodules.

Specimen: blood. This sequence was found in a female donor with papillary thyroid cancer or a benign thyroid nodule (not recorded which). Some clones in this sample may be carry-over from other donors' samples. V gene TRBV20-1 combines with J gene TRBJ1-6, with a tentative D call TRBD1 (6 bases). The CDR3 DNA is TGCAGTGCTACCTTAGGACAGCCCAATTCACCCCTCCACTTT. Residues: CSATLGQPNSPLHF.